Below, one T cell receptor (beta chain) is given with its context. Its specific antigen is unknown. No much larger clone exists at a distance of one base, and base qualities are not known. The cohort comprised more than 550 healthy bone marrow donors. At the time of sampling, every cohort member was nominally healthy, though immune exposures that went unrecorded were likely present. The donor tested CMV seropositive, placing the donor among the approximately 290 seropositive members of the cohort. Every donor gave a peripheral blood sample, and the peripheral blood mononuclear cells from that sample were used for TCR beta sequencing. The Qiagen DNeasy Blood Extraction Kit was used to extract genomic DNA from the blood cell samples. This record comes from a study of cytomegalovirus exposure and HLA in healthy donors (dated by TCRdb to 2016 to 2017). With regard to the full study: An earlier analysis of approximately 590 of the donors reported approximately 290 Gb of sequence data and some 100 million unique TCR beta sequences from about 179 million T cells. Roughly five DR-DQ haplotypes were treated as single units for association and clustering because of strong linkage in the cohort. Along with the approximately 620-subject first cohort, a separate validation cohort of around 110 different subjects was used. The later analysis used no new phenotypic data to find candidate immune exposures, relying instead on TCR beta sequences and their occurrence across donors. Genome-wide SNP genotypes for about 55% of the roughly 670 donors were used in a later genetic analysis, which treated that subset as a discovery cohort. HLA typing covered class I and class II loci at four-digit resolution. The number of donors typed differed by locus, with roughly 620-630 for A, B, C, DRB1 and DQB1, more than 500 for DQA1, under 610 for DPA1, and around 450 for DPB1. Across 398 genotyped donors of the cohort, an average of roughly 250,000 unique TCR beta nucleotide sequences per donor were sequenced, and approximately 19% of those sequences were non-productive. Donor age, sex, ethnicity and CMV serostatus were compiled alongside the repertoire data. Of the roughly 410 genotyped donors, approximately 80% were placed in the genetic ancestry cluster associated with self-reported Caucasian donors. An earlier analysis of several hundred of the donors used high-throughput TCR beta sequencing to judge whether each TCR beta V gene segment behaved as functional or pseudogenic. The T cell repertoires of around 730 subjects were profiled by immunosequencing and related to cytomegalovirus serostatus. An early release that covered about 600 HLA-typed donors contained about 300 gigabases of sequencing data and around 80 million unique TCR sequences. A later analysis re-analyzed previously published TCR beta repertoires from about 730 donors and added high-resolution HLA genotyping to study TCR occurrence patterns. All discovery cohort repertoires had been generated on a single sequencing platform. The aim of the study was to test whether cataloging public T cell receptors could identify signatures of past pathogen exposure. High-throughput TCR immunosequencing, statistical association of individual TCRs with disease status, and machine learning were combined to predict cytomegalovirus infection status.

What the study reported, not specific to this receptor: Because counts were too low, roughly 17 rarely observed V segments, including chromosome 9 orphons, were left out of the earlier analysis of 587 of the donors. The authors suggested that the approach could potentially be extended to other disease states and immunological phenotypes. Some IMGT-functional V segments, including TRBV6-2 and TRBV6-3, could not be told apart with the 87-base-pair reads, so those segments were excluded. A further reported finding was that TCR beta sequences accurately predicted the HLA-A and HLA-B alleles for most subjects in the first cohort. At a false discovery rate of 0.05, a later analysis linked some 18,000 TCR beta sequences to specific HLA alleles. In this cohort, only TCR beta chains were sequenced, and detectable features were limited by the absence of alpha or paired-chain data. In a later genetic analysis, a missense DCLRE1C variant was associated with V-gene and J-gene trimming of TCR beta chains, and the association was replicated in an independent cohort. Compared with the roughly 670-donor mean, donors in an Asian-associated ancestry cluster had fewer N-insertions in productive TCRs, according to a later genetic analysis. The sequencing pipeline was judged likely to have produced a cluster of highly shared sequence variants as a technical artifact. A later analysis found that most CMV-associated TCR beta chains appeared HLA-restricted, with HLA associations seemingly driven largely by CMV exposure. Most TCR sequences were seen in very few donors, while some public TCRs were found in many individuals. HLA typing was unavailable for some donors at each locus, so association tests used only the typed subset. In both the original and validation cohorts, the classifier was reported to diagnose cytomegalovirus status with high specificity and sensitivity. A later analysis found that TCR association rates varied across HLA loci, with DRB1 alleles showing the most associated TCRs and HLA-C alleles the fewest. The study listed approximately 150 TCR beta chains as associated with cytomegalovirus. Assigning TCR associations to individual alleles was difficult when HLA alleles, especially DR and DQ, strongly co-occurred. Immune exposure information for the cohort was limited to CMV serostatus. Broadly in line with IMGT annotations, most TCR beta V segments showed up in productive rearrangements about 87% or about 30% of the time in an earlier analysis of several hundred of the donors. Compared with equally common non-associated chains, HLA-associated TCR beta chains in a later analysis were more clonally expanded and had lower generation probabilities. Sequencing depth was assumed to be roughly uniform across donors in the presence/absence analyses, though that assumption may not hold. Correlated functional status among segregating V segments might be attributable to linkage disequilibrium, but an unknown experimental factor could not be ruled out. A later analysis reported that several top co-occurrence clusters appeared linked to parvovirus B19, influenza, CMV and Epstein-Barr virus. Three of the identified cytomegalovirus-associated TCR beta chains were confirmed in vitro to be specific for cytomegalovirus antigens.

Library preparation employed the immunoSEQ multiplex PCR assay. The multiplex PCR relied on a mix of 60 forward primers for TCR Vbeta segments and 13 reverse primers for TCR Jbeta segments. Amplification of the CDR3 region of rearranged TCR beta genes was performed with a multiplex PCR assay on genomic DNA. Amplified TCR beta libraries were sequenced as 87-base-pair reads on the Illumina HiSeq System. The source study handled its data this way. A later analysis counted 75 million to 100 million unique TCR beta chains across the 550 to 700 repertoires, and around 12 million of these chains were shared by at least two donors. Raw reads were error-corrected and collapsed into unique sequences by a nearest-neighbor algorithm in which closely related sequences were merged to remove PCR and sequencing errors. To assign V, D and J gene segments, CDR3 sequences were aligned to IMGT reference sequences. For a sequence to be retained, a match of at least six nucleotides to both a V gene segment and a J gene segment was required. A rearrangement was called productive if the CDR3 had no stop codons and remained in frame with V and J, and every other rearrangement was called non-productive. CDR3 was defined by IMGT convention, running from the second conserved V-encoded cysteine to the conserved J-encoded phenylalanine. In an earlier analysis of roughly 610 of the donors, sequences lacking an unambiguous match to a single V gene segment were excluded. In an earlier analysis of 587 of the donors, a V segment was called functional when productive rearrangements were above 56.7%, and segregating when the standard deviation between donors exceeded 5%. To diagnose cytomegalovirus status from the catalog of TCR beta chain sequences, a statistical classification framework was built. V and J gene assignment, in a later analysis, came from comparing TCR nucleotide sequences with IMGT/GENE-DB human TR gene sequences. A later analysis assigned CDR3 sequences and most-parsimonious VDJ recombination scenarios with the TCRdist pipeline. In a later analysis, every TCR beta chain was defined by the combination of its CDR3 amino acid sequence and its V-gene family, and reads without a unique V-gene family were dropped. To address suspected cross-contamination and a sequencing artifact, a later analysis removed over 500 highly shared, low-generation-probability nucleotide sequences. A later analysis calculated a clonal expansion index for each public chain from normalized within-repertoire ranks of inferred template counts. A later analysis computed generation probabilities with a VDJ recombination model fitted to out-of-frame rearrangements, and checked the results against IGoR. In a later analysis, TCR-TCR, TCR-HLA and TCR-CMV co-occurrence was scored with hypergeometric tests, and a repertoire-size bias correction was applied to TCR pairs. False discovery rates were estimated in a later analysis by permuting HLA or CMV assignments 20 times. In a later analysis, co-occurring TCRs were grouped using DBSCAN, with TCRdist sequence similarity added in when clustering inside HLA-allele-positive subsets. Co-occurrence clustering excluded repertoires with fewer than 30,000 or more than 120,000 public chains, plus five with anomalous nucleotide sharing. TCRdb's version of the immuneACCESS table is confined to in-frame rearrangements and falls short of the full clone set. An unresolved V gene accounts for under half of the shortfall where checked; the remainder is of unknown origin. That table gives V, J and clone size, and the DNA gave D and trimming. The sample table lists approximately 110,000 clones, roughly 70% of them with a count of one. The biggest ten clones account for roughly 10% of the sample.

The CDR3 spans 14 residues, from the cysteine through the phenylalanine. The entry retains the CDR3 DNA only, 42 bases that are in frame from base 1. From the germline V gene (reference sequence), CDR1 is GTSNPN and CDR2 is SVGIG. Trimming costs V 0 bases and J 4 bases, and their ends lie 12 bases apart. The TCR was taken from a man aged 35-49 years in good health and CMV-seropositive. The sequence joins TRBV30 to TRBJ1-1, and possibly TRBD1, on 5 matching bases. Sequenced input: PBMCs. The DNA reads as follows: TGTGCCTGGAGTGTACTCATGGGGGGCACTGAAGCTTTCTTT. Its protein is CAWSVLMGGTEAFF.